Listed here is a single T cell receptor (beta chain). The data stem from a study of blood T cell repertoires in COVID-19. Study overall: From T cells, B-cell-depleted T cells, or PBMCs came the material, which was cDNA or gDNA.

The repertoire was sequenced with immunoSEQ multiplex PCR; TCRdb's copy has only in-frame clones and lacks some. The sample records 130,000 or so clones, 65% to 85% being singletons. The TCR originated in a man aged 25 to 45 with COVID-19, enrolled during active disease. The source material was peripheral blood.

The CDR3 is CASSYSTSWGTDTQYF. In DNA, the CDR3 is TGTGCCAGCAGTTACTCGACTAGCTGGGGCACAGATACGCAGTATTTT. V gene TRBV6-6 combines with J gene TRBJ2-3; 7 bases align to TRBD2. V lost 0 bases, J lost 1 base, and 4 bases stayed unmatched. The CDR3 runs 16 residues. In germline, CDR1 is MNHNY, CDR2 SVGAGI (reference sequence).